The entry below describes one TCR beta chain. Some clones are missing from TCRdb's copy, which holds only in-frame ones; the method was immunoSEQ multiplex PCR. The data hold around 150,000 clones, with around 88% observed a single time. The sample comes from a study of control samples from healthy donors and cancer patients. Trimming took 2 bases from V and 1 from J; bases not matched to a gene: 2. From germline, CDR1 is WNHNN and CDR2 SYGVQD (reference sequence). This CDR3 comprises 14 residues. The chain is built from TRBV10-1 and TRBJ2-7, with 7 bases fitting TRBD2. The sequence was obtained from a man aged 18 to 29 in good health. Material: blood. The CDR3 region is CASSEPSGSYEQYF. The CDR3 region has the DNA TGCGCCAGCAGTGAGCCTAGCGGTTCCTACGAGCAGTACTTC.